The next 3 T cell receptor beta chains were all read from a single sample in a study of response to subunit inactivated influenza vaccine. Via MiXCR, TCRdb re-called the RT-PCR reads, giving one row per CDR3 protein. The data contain 500,000 or so distinct CDR3 sequences, roughly 9.8% of them singletons. Sample: PBMCs from blood, taken 45 days after vaccination. The origin of the receptors is a middle-aged man who received an inactivated influenza vaccine.

This clonotype was counted ten times or more. The chain uses TRBV12-3 or TRBV12-4 and TRBJ2-7, with TRBD1 identical over 9 bases. Germline trimming cut 4 bases from V and 6 bases from J; bases unmatched to any gene: 7. The CDR3 sequence is 14 residues long. CDR3 sequence reads: CASSSWTGEGEQYF. The CDR3 DNA is TGTGCCAGCAGTTCCTGGACAGGGGAGGGCGAGCAGTACTTC.

This clonotype was seen many times. The rearrangement joins TRBV12-3 or TRBV12-4 to TRBJ2-2; D is unresolved. The CDR3 totals 15 residues. V gave up 1 base and J gave up 2 bases, with 8 bases separating them. CDR3 residues: CASSLGGPNTGELFF. DNA of the CDR3: TGTGCCAGCAGTTTAGGAGGACCCAACACCGGGGAGCTGTTTTTT.

This clonotype came up many times. The genes are TRBV5-4 and TRBJ1-1, with D possibly matching TRBD1 (6 bases). CDR1 is SGHNT and CDR2 is YYREEE in the germline V gene (reference sequence). The CDR3 sequence is 19 residues long. The V end was cut by 1 base, the J end by 5 bases, with 27 bases between. The CDR3 region has the DNA TGTGCCAGCAGCTTGCCCACCGCTACAGGGAAAAACGATCGGACTGAAGCTTTCTTT. Translating it yields CASSLPTATGKNDRTEAFF.